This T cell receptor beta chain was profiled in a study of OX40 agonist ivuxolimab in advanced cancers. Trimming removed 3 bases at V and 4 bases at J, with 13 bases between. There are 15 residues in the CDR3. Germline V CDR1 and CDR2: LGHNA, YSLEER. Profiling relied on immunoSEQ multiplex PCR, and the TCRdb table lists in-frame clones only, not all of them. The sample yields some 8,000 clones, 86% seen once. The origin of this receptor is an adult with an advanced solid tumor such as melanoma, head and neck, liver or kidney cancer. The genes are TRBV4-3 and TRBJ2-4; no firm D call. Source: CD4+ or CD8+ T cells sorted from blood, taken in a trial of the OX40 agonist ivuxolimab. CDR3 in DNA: TGCGCCAGCAGCCAGGTGGACCGAGATAAAAACATTCAGTACTTC. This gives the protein CASSQVDRDKNIQYF.